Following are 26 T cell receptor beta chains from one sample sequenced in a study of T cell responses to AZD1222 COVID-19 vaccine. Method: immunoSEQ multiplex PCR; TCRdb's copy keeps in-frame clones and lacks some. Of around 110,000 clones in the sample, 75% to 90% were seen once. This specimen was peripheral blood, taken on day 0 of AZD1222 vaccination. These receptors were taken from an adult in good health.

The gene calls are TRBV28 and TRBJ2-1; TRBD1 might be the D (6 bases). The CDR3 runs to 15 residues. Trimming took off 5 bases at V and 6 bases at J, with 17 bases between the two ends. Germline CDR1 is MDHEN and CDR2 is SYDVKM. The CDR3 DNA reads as TGTGCCAGCAGTCCCCGGGACACATGGATCAATGAGCAGTTCTTC. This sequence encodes CASSPRDTWINEQFF.

Here the CDR3 DNA reads TGCGCCAGCAGCTTGGAAACAGGCTCCTATAATTCACCCCTCCACTTT. It yields the protein CASSLETGSYNSPLHF. The genes are TRBV5-1 and TRBJ1-6; weak D call: TRBD1 (5 bases). The CDR3 has 16 amino acids. Germline V CDR1 and CDR2: SGHRS, YFSETQ. Trimming shortened V by 0 bases and J by 0 bases, and 7 bases separated the two germline ends.

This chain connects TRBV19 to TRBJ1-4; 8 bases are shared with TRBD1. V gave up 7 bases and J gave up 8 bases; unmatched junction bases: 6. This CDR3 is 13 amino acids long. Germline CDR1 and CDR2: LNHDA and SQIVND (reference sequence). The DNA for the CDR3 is TGTGCCAGTACAGGGGGCGCGGGAGAAAAACTGTTTTTT. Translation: CASTGGAGEKLFF.

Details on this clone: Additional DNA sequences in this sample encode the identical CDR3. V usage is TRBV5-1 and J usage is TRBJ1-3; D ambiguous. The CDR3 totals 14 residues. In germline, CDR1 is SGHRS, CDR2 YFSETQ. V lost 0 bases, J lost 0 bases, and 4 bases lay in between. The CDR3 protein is CASSLGSSGNTIYF. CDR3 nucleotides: TGCGCCAGCAGCTTGGGCTCCTCTGGAAACACCATATATTTT.

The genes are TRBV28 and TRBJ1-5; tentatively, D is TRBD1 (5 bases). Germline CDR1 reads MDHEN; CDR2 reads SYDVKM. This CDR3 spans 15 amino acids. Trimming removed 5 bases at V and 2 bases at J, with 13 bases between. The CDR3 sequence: CASSPWEQGNQPQHF. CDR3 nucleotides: TGTGCCAGCAGTCCGTGGGAACAGGGCAATCAGCCCCAGCATTTT.

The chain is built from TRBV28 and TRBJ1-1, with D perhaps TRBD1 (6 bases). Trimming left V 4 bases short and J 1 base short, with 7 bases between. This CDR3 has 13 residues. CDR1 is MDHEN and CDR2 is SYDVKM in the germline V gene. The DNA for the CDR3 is TGTGCCAGCAGTTCACAGGGGAACACTGAAGCTTTCTTT. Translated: CASSSQGNTEAFF.

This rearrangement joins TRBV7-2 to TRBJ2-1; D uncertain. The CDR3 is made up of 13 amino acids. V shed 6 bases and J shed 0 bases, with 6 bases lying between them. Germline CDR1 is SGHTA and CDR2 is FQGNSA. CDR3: CASSSSSYNEQFF. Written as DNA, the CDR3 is TGTGCCAGCAGTAGCAGCTCCTACAATGAGCAGTTCTTC. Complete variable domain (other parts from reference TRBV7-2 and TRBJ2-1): GAGVSQSPSNKVTEKGKDVELRCDPISGHTALYWYRQSLGQGLEFLIYFQGNSAPDKSGLPSDRFSAERTGGSVSTLTIQRTQQEDSAVYLCASSSSSYNEQFFGPGTRLTVL.

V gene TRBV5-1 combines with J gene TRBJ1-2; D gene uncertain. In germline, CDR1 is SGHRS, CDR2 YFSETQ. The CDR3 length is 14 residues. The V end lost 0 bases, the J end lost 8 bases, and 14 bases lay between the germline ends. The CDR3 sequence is CASSLGEGLGGYTF. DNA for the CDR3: TGCGCCAGCAGCTTGGGTGAAGGGCTAGGAGGCTACACCTTC. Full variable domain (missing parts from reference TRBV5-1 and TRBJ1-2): KAGVTQTPRYLIKTRGQQVTLSCSPISGHRSVSWYQQTPGQGLQFLFEYFSETQRNKGNFPGRFSGRQFSNSRSEMNVSTLELGDSALYLCASSLGEGLGGYTFGSGTRLTVV.

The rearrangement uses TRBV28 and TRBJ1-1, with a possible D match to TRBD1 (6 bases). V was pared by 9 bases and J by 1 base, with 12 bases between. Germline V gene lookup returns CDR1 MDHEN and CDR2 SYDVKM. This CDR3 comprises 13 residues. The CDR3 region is CASYTGRNTEAFF. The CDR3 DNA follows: TGTGCCAGTTACACAGGGCGGAACACTGAAGCTTTCTTT.

CDR3 DNA sequence: TGTGCCAGCTCACCGGATCTCGGTTACACCGGGGAGCTGTTTTTT. Protein product: CASSPDLGYTGELFF. The V call is TRBV18, the J call TRBJ2-2; D gene ambiguous. The germline V gene has CDR1 KGHSH and CDR2 LQKENI. The germline V and J ends were trimmed by 3 bases and 3 bases, with 11 bases remaining between them. The CDR3 sequence is 15 residues long.

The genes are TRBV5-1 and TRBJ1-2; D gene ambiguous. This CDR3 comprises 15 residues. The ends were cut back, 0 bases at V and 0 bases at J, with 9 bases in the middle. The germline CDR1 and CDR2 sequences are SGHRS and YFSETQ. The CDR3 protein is CASSLAGAANYGYTF. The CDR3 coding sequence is TGCGCCAGCAGCTTGGCAGGTGCAGCTAACTATGGCTACACCTTC.

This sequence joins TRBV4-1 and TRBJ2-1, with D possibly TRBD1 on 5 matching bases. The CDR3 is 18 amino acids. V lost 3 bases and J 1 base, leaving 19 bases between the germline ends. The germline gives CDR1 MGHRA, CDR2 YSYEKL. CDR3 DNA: TGCGCCAGCAGCCAGGGCTTACAGGTGGGTCTTTCCTACAATGAGCAGTTCTTC. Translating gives CASSQGLQVGLSYNEQFF.

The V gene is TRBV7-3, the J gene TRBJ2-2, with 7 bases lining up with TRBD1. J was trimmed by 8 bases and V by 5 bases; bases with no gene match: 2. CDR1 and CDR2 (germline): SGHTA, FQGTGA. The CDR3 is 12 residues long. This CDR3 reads CASSRGQGELFF. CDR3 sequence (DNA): TGTGCCAGCAGCCGGGGACAGGGGGAGCTGTTTTTT. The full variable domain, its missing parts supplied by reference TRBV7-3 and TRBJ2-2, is GAGVSQTPSNKVTEKGKYVELRCDPISGHTALYWYRQSLGQGPEFLIYFQGTGAADDSGLPNDRFFAVRPEGSVSTLKIQRTERGDSAVYLCASSRGQGELFFGEGSRLTVL.

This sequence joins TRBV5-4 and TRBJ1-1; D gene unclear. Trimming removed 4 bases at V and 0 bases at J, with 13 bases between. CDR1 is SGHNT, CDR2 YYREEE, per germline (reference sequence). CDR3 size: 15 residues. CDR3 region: CASSGPGPMNTEAFF. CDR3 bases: TGTGCCAGCAGCGGACCGGGCCCTATGAACACTGAAGCTTTCTTT.

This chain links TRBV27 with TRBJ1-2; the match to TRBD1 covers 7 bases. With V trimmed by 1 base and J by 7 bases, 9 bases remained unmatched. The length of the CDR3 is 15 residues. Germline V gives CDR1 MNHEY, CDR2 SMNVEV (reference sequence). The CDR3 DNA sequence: TGTGCCAGCAGTTTATACGGCAGGGGGACCACTGGCTACACCTTC. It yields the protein CASSLYGRGTTGYTF.

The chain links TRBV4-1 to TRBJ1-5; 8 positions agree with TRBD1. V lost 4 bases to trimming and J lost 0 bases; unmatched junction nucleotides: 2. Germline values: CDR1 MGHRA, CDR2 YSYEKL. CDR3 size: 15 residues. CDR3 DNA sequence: TGCGCCAGCAGCCCGGGACAGGATAGCAATCAGCCCCAGCATTTT. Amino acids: CASSPGQDSNQPQHF.

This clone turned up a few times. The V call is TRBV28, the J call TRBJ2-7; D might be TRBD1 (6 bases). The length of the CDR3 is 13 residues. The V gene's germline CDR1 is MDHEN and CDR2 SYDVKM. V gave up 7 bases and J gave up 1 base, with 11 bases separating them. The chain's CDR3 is CASNQGMSYEQYF. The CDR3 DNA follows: TGTGCCAGCAATCAGGGGATGTCCTACGAGCAGTACTTC.

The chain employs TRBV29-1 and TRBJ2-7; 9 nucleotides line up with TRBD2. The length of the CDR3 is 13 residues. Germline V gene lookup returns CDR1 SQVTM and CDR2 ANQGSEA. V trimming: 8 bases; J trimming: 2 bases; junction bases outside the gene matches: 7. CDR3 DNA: TGCAGCATTGGACTAGCGTCTCCCTACGAGCAGTACTTC. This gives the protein CSIGLASPYEQYF.

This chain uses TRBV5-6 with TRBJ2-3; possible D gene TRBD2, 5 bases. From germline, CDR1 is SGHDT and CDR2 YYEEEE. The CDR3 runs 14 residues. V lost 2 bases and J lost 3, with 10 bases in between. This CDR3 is CASSFRTGTDTQYF. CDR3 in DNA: TGTGCCAGCAGCTTCAGGACGGGAACAGATACGCAGTATTTT. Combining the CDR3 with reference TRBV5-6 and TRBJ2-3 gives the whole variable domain DAGVTQSPTHLIKTRGQQVTLRCSPKSGHDTVSWYQQALGQGPQFIFQYYEEEERQRGNFPDRFSGHQFPNYSSELNVNALLLGDSALYLCASSFRTGTDTQYFGPGTRLTVL.

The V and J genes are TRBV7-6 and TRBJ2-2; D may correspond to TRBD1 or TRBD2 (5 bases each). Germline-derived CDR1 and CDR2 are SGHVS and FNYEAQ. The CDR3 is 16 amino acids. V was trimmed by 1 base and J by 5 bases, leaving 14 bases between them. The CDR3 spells CASSLGRAWGTGELFF. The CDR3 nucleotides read TGTGCCAGCAGCTTAGGAAGGGCCTGGGGGACCGGGGAGCTGTTTTTT.

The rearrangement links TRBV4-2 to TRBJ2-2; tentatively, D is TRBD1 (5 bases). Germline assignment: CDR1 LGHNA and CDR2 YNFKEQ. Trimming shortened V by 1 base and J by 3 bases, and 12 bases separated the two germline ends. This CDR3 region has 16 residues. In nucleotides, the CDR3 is TGTGCCAGCAGCCAAGTTGGAACAGGCGACACCGGGGAGCTGTTTTTT. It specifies CASSQVGTGDTGELFF.

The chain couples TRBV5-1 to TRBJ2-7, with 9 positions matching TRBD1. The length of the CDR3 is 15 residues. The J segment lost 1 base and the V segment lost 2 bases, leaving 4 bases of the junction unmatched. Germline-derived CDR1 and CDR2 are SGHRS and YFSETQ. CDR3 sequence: CASSFDRGKSYEQYF. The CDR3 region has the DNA TGCGCCAGCAGCTTTGACAGGGGGAAGTCCTACGAGCAGTACTTC.

DNA for the CDR3: TGCAGCGTGATCCTCCGGGAAGGCTACACCTTC. Protein: CSVILREGYTF. V gene TRBV29-1 combines with J gene TRBJ1-2, with D uncertain. Germline V lookup: CDR1 SQVTM, CDR2 ANQGSEA. Trimming took off 6 bases at V and 8 bases at J, with 13 bases between the two ends. The CDR3 has 11 amino acids.

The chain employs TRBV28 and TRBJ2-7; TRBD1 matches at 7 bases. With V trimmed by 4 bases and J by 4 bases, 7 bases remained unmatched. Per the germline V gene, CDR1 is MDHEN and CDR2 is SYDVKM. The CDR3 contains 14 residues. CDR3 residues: CASSSTGRSYEQYF. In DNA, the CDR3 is TGTGCCAGCAGTTCGACAGGGCGAAGTTACGAGCAGTACTTC.

The CDR3 region is CASSMRDEAFF. CDR3 DNA: TGTGCCAGTAGTATGCGCGATGAAGCTTTCTTT. V and J are TRBV19 and TRBJ1-1, with D unresolved. The CDR3 is 11 amino acids. The germline V and J ends were trimmed by 3 bases and 7 bases, with 6 bases remaining between them. Germline-derived CDR1 and CDR2 are LNHDA and SQIVND (reference sequence). Full variable domain (rest looked up from reference TRBV19 and TRBJ1-1): DGGITQSPKYLFRKEGQNVTLSCEQNLNHDAMYWYRQDPGQGLRLIYYSQIVNDFQKGDIAEGYSVSREKKESFPLTVTSAQKNPTAFYLCASSMRDEAFFGQGTRLTVV.

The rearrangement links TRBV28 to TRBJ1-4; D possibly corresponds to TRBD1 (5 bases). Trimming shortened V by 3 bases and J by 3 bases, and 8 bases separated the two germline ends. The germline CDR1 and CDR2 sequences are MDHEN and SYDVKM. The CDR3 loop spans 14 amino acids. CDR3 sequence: CASSFSGANEKLFF. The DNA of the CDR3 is TGTGCCAGCAGTTTCTCGGGGGCTAATGAAAAACTGTTTTTT.